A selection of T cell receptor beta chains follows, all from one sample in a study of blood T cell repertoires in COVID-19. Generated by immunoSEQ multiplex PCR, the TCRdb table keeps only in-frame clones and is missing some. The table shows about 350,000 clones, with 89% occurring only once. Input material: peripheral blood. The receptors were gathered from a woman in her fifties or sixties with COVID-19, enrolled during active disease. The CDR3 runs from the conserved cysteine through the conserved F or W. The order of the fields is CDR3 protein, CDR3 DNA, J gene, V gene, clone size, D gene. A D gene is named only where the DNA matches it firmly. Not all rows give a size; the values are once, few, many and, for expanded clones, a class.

cdr3_aa: CASRDPGYAEAFF
cdr3_nt: TGTGCCAGCAGGGATCCGGGGTACGCTGAAGCTTTCTTT
j_call: TRBJ1-1
v_call: TRBV7-9
clone_size: few
d_call: -

cdr3_aa: CASSSSSYEQYF
cdr3_nt: TGTGCCAGCTCCTCTAGCTCCTACGAGCAGTACTTC
j_call: TRBJ2-7
v_call: TRBV18
clone_size: -
d_call: -

cdr3_aa: CASSQSGEGQPQHF
cdr3_nt: TGCGCCAGCAGCCAATCAGGGGAGGGTCAGCCCCAGCATTTT
j_call: TRBJ1-5
v_call: TRBV4-1
clone_size: -
d_call: -

cdr3_aa: CASSFTRDGELFF
cdr3_nt: TGTGCCAGCAGCTTTACTCGGGACGGGGAGCTGTTTTTT
j_call: TRBJ2-2
v_call: TRBV7-3
clone_size: once
d_call: -

cdr3_aa: CASSVRGSAGTGELFF
cdr3_nt: TGTGCCAGCAGCGTTAGAGGCTCTGCGGGCACCGGGGAGCTGTTTTTT
j_call: TRBJ2-2
v_call: TRBV9
clone_size: -
d_call: -

cdr3_aa: CASSHRGGNQPQHF
cdr3_nt: TGTGCCAGCTCGCACAGGGGCGGCAATCAGCCCCAGCATTTT
j_call: TRBJ1-5
v_call: TRBV6-5
clone_size: -
d_call: TRBD1

cdr3_aa: CASSEVVSGYTF
cdr3_nt: TGTGCCAGCAGTGAAGTCGTGAGTGGCTACACCTTC
j_call: TRBJ1-2
v_call: TRBV6-1
clone_size: -
d_call: -

cdr3_aa: CASSQAGTGYSPLHF
cdr3_nt: TGTGCCAGCAGCCAAGCAGGGACAGGTTACTCACCCCTCCACTTT
j_call: TRBJ1-6
v_call: TRBV4-2
clone_size: -
d_call: TRBD1

cdr3_aa: CASSPRGGRGYTF
cdr3_nt: TGTGCCAGCAGTCCCCGCGGGGGGCGCGGCTACACCTTC
j_call: TRBJ1-2
v_call: TRBV28
clone_size: once
d_call: -

cdr3_aa: CACRGGRIINEQFF
cdr3_nt: TGTGCCTGCCGGGGGGGGCGAATCATCAATGAGCAGTTCTTC
j_call: TRBJ2-1
v_call: TRBV7-2
clone_size: -
d_call: TRBD2

cdr3_aa: CASSQLWGQTGYTF
cdr3_nt: TGTGCCAGCAGCCAACTGTGGGGCCAGACTGGCTACACCTTC
j_call: TRBJ1-2
v_call: TRBV3-1/TRBV3-2
clone_size: -
d_call: -

cdr3_aa: CASSQEGGRREETQYF
cdr3_nt: TGTGCCAGCAGCCAAGAGGGCGGGCGTAGGGAAGAGACCCAGTACTTC
j_call: TRBJ2-5
v_call: TRBV4-2
clone_size: -
d_call: -

cdr3_aa: CASSPSNSDQPQHF
cdr3_nt: TGTGCCAGCTCACCATCGAACAGTGATCAGCCCCAGCATTTT
j_call: TRBJ1-5
v_call: TRBV18
clone_size: -
d_call: -

cdr3_aa: CASSSWTGGAGNTGELFF
cdr3_nt: TGCGCCAGCAGCTCTTGGACAGGGGGCGCAGGAAACACCGGGGAGCTGTTTTTT
j_call: TRBJ2-2
v_call: TRBV5-1
clone_size: -
d_call: TRBD1

cdr3_aa: CASSLRQGAAGTEAFF
cdr3_nt: TGTGCCAGCAGCCTAAGACAGGGGGCCGCTGGCACTGAAGCTTTCTTT
j_call: TRBJ1-1
v_call: TRBV7-6
clone_size: -
d_call: TRBD1

cdr3_aa: CSASPTPRGTQYF
cdr3_nt: TGCAGTGCTAGTCCTACTCCACGAGGTACGCAGTATTTT
j_call: TRBJ2-3
v_call: TRBV20-1
clone_size: -
d_call: -

cdr3_aa: CASSQTGKRTGELFF
cdr3_nt: TGTGCCAGCAGCCAAACAGGGAAGCGGACCGGGGAGCTGTTTTTT
j_call: TRBJ2-2
v_call: TRBV7-7
clone_size: -
d_call: -